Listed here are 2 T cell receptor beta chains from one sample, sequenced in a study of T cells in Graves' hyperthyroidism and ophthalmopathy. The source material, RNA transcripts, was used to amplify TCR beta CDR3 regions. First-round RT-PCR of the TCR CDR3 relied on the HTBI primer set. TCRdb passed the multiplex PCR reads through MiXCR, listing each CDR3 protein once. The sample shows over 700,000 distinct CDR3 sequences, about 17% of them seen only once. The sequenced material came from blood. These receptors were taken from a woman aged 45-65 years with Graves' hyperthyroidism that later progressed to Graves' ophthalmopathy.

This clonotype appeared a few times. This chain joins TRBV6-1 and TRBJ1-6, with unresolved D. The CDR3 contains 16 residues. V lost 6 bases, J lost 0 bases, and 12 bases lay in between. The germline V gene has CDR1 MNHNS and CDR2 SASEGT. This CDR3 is CASSSEQSSYNSPLHF. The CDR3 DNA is TGTGCCAGCAGCTCCGAACAGAGCTCCTATAATTCACCCCTCCACTTT.

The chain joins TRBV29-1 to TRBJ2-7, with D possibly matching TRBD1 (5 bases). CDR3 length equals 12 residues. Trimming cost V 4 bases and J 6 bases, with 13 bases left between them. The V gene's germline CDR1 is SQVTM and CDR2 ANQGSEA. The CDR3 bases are TGCAGCGTTGTCCCCCCAGGGCGCGAGCAGTACTTC. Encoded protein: CSVVPPGREQYF.